This T cell receptor (beta chain) was identified during a study of Ad26.COV2.S vaccination and SARS-CoV-2 variants. Study at large: As a participant in COV1001, the donor was in the Ad26.COV2.S trial arm.

Findings of the study overall: While placebo recipients had lower spike-specific TCR breadth, vaccine recipients had more. Placebo recipients and vaccine recipients were similar in non-spike TCR breadth.

Sequencing used immunoSEQ multiplex PCR; TCRdb keeps in-frame clones, though not all of them. The sample has about 680,000 clones, around 92% seen once. Comments on this clone: Its antigen is not known.

Treatment reported: 15 to 20 received Ad26.COV2.S at low or high dose, single or two shots; about 5 received placebo; per-sample allocation not given. Samples analyzed were those drawn on day 63 after the first vaccine or placebo injection. This vaccine is an Ad26 vector that expresses the Wuhan-strain SARS-CoV-2 spike. The clonotype was recovered from a person aged 18-65 years who received the Ad26.COV2.S COVID-19 vaccine or a placebo. The sample consisted of peripheral blood, taken in a trial of Ad26.COV2.S vaccine versus placebo.

CDR3 region: CASSEIGARGREKLFF. The CDR3 nucleotides read TGTGCCAGCAGTGAAATAGGGGCCAGGGGAAGAGAAAAACTGTTTTTT. The rearrangement links TRBV25-1 to TRBJ1-4; possible D gene TRBD1, 6 bases. V lost 2 bases to trimming and J lost 8 bases, with 18 bases between them. Germline values: CDR1 MGHDK, CDR2 SYGVNS. This CDR3 spans 16 amino acids.